Listed below are T cell receptor beta chains from one sample, sequenced in a study of early T cells in non-severe SARS-CoV-2 infection. TCRdb recomputed calls from the 5' RACE reads with MiXCR, one row per CDR3 protein. The table lists approximately 65,000 distinct CDR3 sequences, more than 10% of them singletons, with less than 2% in the top ten. The sample was whole blood. Source of these receptors: an adult who was a healthcare worker with PCR-confirmed SARS-CoV-2 infection or an uninfected control (not recorded which). The conserved cysteine and the conserved F or W are not part of the CDR3 here. Clone size appears in some rows only: once, few, many, or a class for an expanded clone.

J gene | V gene | clone size | CDR3 length | CDR3 protein
TRBJ1-5 | TRBV6-1 | many | 13 | ASSEMSGSNQPQH
TRBJ2-2 | TRBV5-1 | few | 12 | ASSPGQGGGELF
TRBJ2-2 | TRBV3-1 | NA | 12 | ASSPHPLTGELF
TRBJ2-3 | TRBV5-1 | many | 15 | ASSLRTIGGYTDTQY
TRBJ2-1 | TRBV4-3 | NA | 13 | ASSQEASIGLEQF
TRBJ1-1 | TRBV6-1 | many | 14 | ASSQDPVGVGTEAF
TRBJ2-1 | TRBV12-3/TRBV12-4 | many | 14 | ASSRPSGGAYNEQF
TRBJ2-2 | TRBV19 | many | 12 | ASMRGGGAGELF
TRBJ2-7 | TRBV18 | NA | 12 | ASSPRDQGNEQY
TRBJ2-3 | TRBV30 | few | 13 | AWSVRGRRTDTQY
TRBJ2-5 | TRBV12-3/TRBV12-4 | many | 16 | ASSPGLAGGRYQETQY
TRBJ2-7 | TRBV6-6 | few | 12 | ATRDRTLLYEQY
TRBJ2-5 | TRBV9 | few | 11 | ASSQGDQETQY
TRBJ2-1 | TRBV5-1 | NA | 13 | ASSSPGQGHNEQF
TRBJ2-5 | TRBV27 | many | 12 | ASSLRGQQETQY
TRBJ1-2 | TRBV28 | many | 10 | ASQGGGYGYT
TRBJ2-1 | TRBV5-1 | many | 13 | ASSFRTSGLNEQF
TRBJ2-7 | TRBV4-3 | many | 13 | ASSQMTGLSYEQY
TRBJ2-2 | TRBV6-1 | few | 14 | ASSPIGLQNTGELF
TRBJ2-3 | TRBV11-3 | NA | 13 | ASSLTSGFTDTQY
TRBJ1-6 | TRBV7-2 | NA | 13 | ASSLDLGGNSPLH
TRBJ1-1 | TRBV12-5 | NA | 14 | ASGLGGSGDVTEAF